This T cell receptor beta chain was recorded in a study of radiation and T cells in renal cell carcinoma (dated by TCRdb to 2020 to 2021). For the wider study: Samples were obtained from a clinical trial, in which 15 Gy stereotactic body radiation therapy was delivered to primary renal cell carcinomas and nephrectomy was performed 4 weeks later. In total, 50 to 60 samples underwent TCR beta sequencing: around 25 tumors plus 27 peripheral blood samples. Across all 50 or so samples, several million unique CDR3 nucleotide sequences, encoding 2,658,974 unique CDR3 amino acid sequences, were identified. Broader findings and caveats from the paper: Top tumor clonotypes rose in blood from baseline to 2 weeks post-radiation, then contracted by 4 weeks, suggesting transient expansion of tumor-resident clones. Because the trial had a single-armed design, the trial could not examine how radiation dose or scheduling affected the TCR repertoire. Tracking of blood repertoire dynamics stopped at approximately 4 weeks after treatment, with no follow-up past that point. Because pretreatment tumor biopsies were not available, the study could not determine whether clonotypes were already present within the tumor at baseline.

From a lookup of the germline V gene, CDR1 and CDR2 are LGHNT and FRNRAP. V trim: 5 bases; J trim: 1 base; unmatched bases: 5. The CDR3 covers 15 residues, taking in both the cysteine and the phenylalanine. CDR3 DNA only is kept here, 45 bases in frame from base 1. This clone has just a few counts. Its antigen specificity is not known. It has no much larger one-base neighbor in the sample; base qualities were not kept. TCR beta libraries were generated from genomic DNA with the immunoSEQ kit, following the manufacturer's recommendations. For library preparation, a first multiplex PCR was performed with proprietary primers, followed by a second PCR in which unique barcodes were added, and bead cleanups were performed after each round. Each sample batch included a kit-provided positive control reaction and a negative control reaction. The final libraries were assessed on an Agilent 4200 TapeStation D1000 ScreenTape, pooled by volume, and quantified by qPCR. Sequencing was performed on an Illumina NextSeq500 with a MidOutput 150-cycle cartridge, and 156 Read1 and 15 Index1 cycles were run with kit custom primers. The pooled library was loaded at 0.9 to 1 pM with an approximately 20% PhiX control spike-in. The study's processing was this. Vendor-processed data were analyzed in R, with a clonotype defined as all T cells sharing the same CDR3 nucleotide sequence. For clone abundance analyses, frequencies were normalized to the 10,000 most abundant clones per sample. Public T cell clones, averaging fewer than five per sample, were removed before analysis. Tumor-enriched and baseline blood-enriched clonotypes were defined by at least a 32-fold difference in abundance between compartments. A beta-binomial differential abundance model was used to identify clonotypes that were expanded or contracted between blood time points. The Baroni-Urbani and Buser coefficient was used to measure tumor-blood repertoire similarity, and groups were compared with two-tailed Wilcoxon tests in R. Drawn from immuneACCESS, this table holds only the in-frame rearrangements with V and J called that TCRdb kept. Clones are partly lost; checked studies trace under half to an unresolved V gene and leave the rest unexplained. The V and J calls and clone size are taken from that table; D and trimming were inferred from the DNA. The sample includes about 59,000 clones, with over 70% observed a single time. 7.3% of the sample goes to the ten largest clones.

What the time point label conveys for this sample: baseline pretreatment blood. The treatment or condition label for this specimen denotes: 15 Gy SBRT to primary tumor, nephrectomy 4 weeks later. To follow tumor-enriched clonotypes, peripheral blood was collected serially from radiation-treated patients at baseline and again at 2 weeks and 4 weeks after SBRT. Every patient had renal cell carcinoma of clear cell pathology. The QIAamp DNA Blood Mini Kit (Qiagen) was used to prepare genomic DNA for TCR sequencing. The analyses included just those samples that passed every quality control check. The material was blood, obtained from a patient whose treatment included radiotherapy and nephrectomy. Rearrangement joined TRBV12-5 to TRBJ1-5; TRBD1 aligns with 7 central bases. This receptor was taken from a man aged 60 to 69 with renal cell carcinoma. CDR3 loop: CASGPGQTSNQPQHF. The bases are TGTGCTAGTGGTCCGGGACAGACCAGCAATCAGCCCCAGCATTTT.